This is a list of T cell receptor beta chains from one sample in a study of blood T cell repertoires in COVID-19. The assay was immunoSEQ multiplex PCR, and TCRdb's table has in-frame clones only and misses some. The data show around 480,000 clones, approximately 86% seen once. Sequencing was performed on PBMCs or T cells enriched from blood (not recorded which). These receptors were obtained from a woman between 18 and 29 years old who had recovered from COVID-19. CDR3s include the opening cysteine and the closing phenylalanine or tryptophan. The D gene is left open where the match is weak. A clone size is listed for some rows: how often the clone was seen (once, few, many), or a class if it is expanded.

d_gene	v_gene	abundance	j_gene	CDR3aa	CDR3nt
-	TRBV11-2	-	TRBJ2-7	CASSRLYYEQYF	TGTGCCAGCAGCCGTCTATACTACGAGCAGTACTTC
TRBD2	TRBV6-5	-	TRBJ2-7	CASILTSGSYEQYF	TGTGCCAGCATCCTGACTAGCGGCTCCTACGAGCAGTACTTC
-	TRBV7-2	-	TRBJ2-2	CASSLTGTGELFF	TGTGCCAGCAGCCTTACAGGCACCGGGGAGCTGTTTTTT
TRBD2	TRBV5-8	-	TRBJ2-1	CASSPGTRSFF	TGTGCCAGCAGCCCCGGGACTAGATCGTTCTTC
TRBD1	TRBV7-3	-	TRBJ1-2	CASSLQGANYGYTF	TGTGCCAGCAGCCTACAGGGGGCAAACTATGGCTACACCTTC
TRBD2	TRBV5-1	few	TRBJ2-1	CASSLSSGFAYNEQFF	TGCGCCAGCAGCTTGAGTAGCGGGTTTGCCTACAATGAGCAGTTCTTC
TRBD1	TRBV27	-	TRBJ2-5	CASSLRDREMEETQYF	TGTGCCAGCAGTCTGCGGGACAGGGAGATGGAAGAGACCCAGTACTTC
TRBD1	TRBV6-5	-	TRBJ2-7	CASRPRRDSSYEQYF	TGTGCCAGCAGGCCTAGACGGGACAGTTCCTACGAGCAGTACTTC
-	TRBV29-1	-	TRBJ2-3	CSSRGQLLDTQYF	TGCAGCTCCCGAGGACAGCTGCTGGATACGCAGTATTTT
TRBD1	TRBV15	once	TRBJ2-2	CATSEDRAANTGELFF	TGTGCCACCAGCGAAGACAGGGCCGCGAACACCGGGGAGCTGTTTTTT
TRBD1	TRBV11-2	-	TRBJ2-1	CASSLPDRDEQFF	TGTGCCAGCAGCTTGCCCGACAGGGATGAGCAGTTCTTC
-	TRBV6-1	-	TRBJ1-3	CASREGGGLSSGNTIYF	TGTGCCAGCAGGGAAGGCGGGGGCCTTAGCTCTGGAAACACCATATATTTT
TRBD2	TRBV5-4	-	TRBJ2-5	CASSPAGGQETQYF	TGTGCCAGCAGCCCAGCGGGGGGGCAAGAGACCCAGTACTTC
TRBD1	TRBV7-2	once	TRBJ1-2	CASSLTPPPGQGNYGYTF	TGTGCCAGCAGCCTCACACCCCCCCCGGGACAGGGGAACTATGGCTACACCTTC
-	TRBV14	-	TRBJ1-6	CASSQDGNSPLHF	TGTGCCAGCAGCCAAGACGGTAATTCACCCCTCCACTTT
-	TRBV28	-	TRBJ1-6	CASIRSGNSPLHF	TGTGCCAGCATCAGGTCGGGGAATTCACCCCTCCACTTT
-	TRBV20-1	-	TRBJ2-2	CSARFPGELFF	TGCAGTGCTAGATTCCCTGGGGAGCTGTTTTTT
-	TRBV28	-	TRBJ1-5	CASSFNGRRDQPQHF	TGTGCCAGCAGTTTCAATGGCCGCAGGGATCAGCCCCAGCATTTT
-	TRBV6-5	-	TRBJ2-7	CASERTVSSYEQYF	TGTGCCAGTGAAAGGACAGTGAGCTCCTACGAGCAGTACTTC
-	TRBV6-5	-	TRBJ1-4	CASSPRQEKLFF	TGTGCCAGCAGTCCTCGACAGGAAAAACTGTTTTTT